This record looks at one T cell receptor beta chain sequence and its context. No cognate antigen has been identified for it. Base qualities are not at hand, and no much larger clone is one base apart. These data belong to a study of blood T cell repertoires in COVID-19 (dated by TCRdb to about 2020). Some background on the complete study: Samples covering the acute and convalescent phases of COVID-19 were provided by collaborators in the United States, Italy and Spain. The samples were drawn from two sources: the first 160 participants of the ongoing ImmuneRACE study, and over 950 subjects contributed by 6 global collaborators. Deeply sampled blood TCRbeta repertoires from subjects exposed to, actively infected with, or recovered from COVID-19 were included in the dataset. Where available, HLA class I and class II types were taken from metadata supplied by the sample provider and were not determined by assay-based typing. A freely available public database, intended as a resource for researchers studying the immune response to SARS-CoV-2, is where the repertoires were released. The sample metadata nearly always contained a de-identified subject ID, COVID-19 status, age in years and sex. The material from the prospective study consisted of cDNA or gDNA derived from T cells, B-cell-depleted T cells, or PBMCs. On the study overall, not on this receptor specifically: The quantity of clinical and demographic metadata differed by source and by participant and was supplied without curation.

Including the terminal cysteine and phenylalanine, the CDR3 comprises 16 residues. Solely the CDR3 DNA is kept, with 48 bases framed from the first base. V and J are truncated by 3 bases and 1 base respectively, leaving an intervening sequence of 15 bases. The CDR1 and CDR2 encoded by the germline V gene (reference sequence) are MNHEY and SMNVEV. TCRbeta CDR3 regions were amplified from genomic DNA by means of the immunoSEQ Assay, a bias-controlled multiplex PCR. The paper's processing steps were these. The number of nucleated cells in each sample was estimated by amplification of reference gene primers within the assay. To quantify the absolute abundance of each unique TCRbeta CDR3 rearrangement, sequence reads were collapsed and filtered. For each sample, productive Simpson clonality was calculated as the square root of Simpson's diversity index across productive rearrangements. This is the immuneACCESS table as TCRdb keeps it, with only in-frame sequences that have V and J called. A part of the clones is gone; compared with another copy, unresolved V genes explain less than half, and the rest is unexplained. V and J calls and clone size are those listed in that table; D and trimming were worked out from the DNA. This sample holds roughly 430,000 clones; around nine tenths were observed only once. The ten largest clones represent about 1.4% of the sample.

Enrolling through a virtual design, the prospective study's participants ranged in age from roughly 18 to 89 years and lived across more than 20 United States geographic areas. To assign participants to cohorts, the prospective study relied on clinical history that participants themselves reported in a screening survey and a study questionnaire. Exposed participants had been in contact with someone with a PCR-confirmed or clinician-diagnosed COVID-19 case within 2 weeks of study entry. Mobile phlebotomists in the prospective study collected whole blood, serum and a nasopharyngeal or oropharyngeal swab from every participant. Participants in the prospective study had the option to provide additional blood draws and questionnaires over an approximately two-month period. Prospective study blood samples were shipped either frozen or at room temperature before DNA extraction.

The sequence is built from TRBV27 and TRBJ1-2, with the D segment identity uncertain. Sample: PBMCs or T cells enriched from blood (not recorded which). This receptor was obtained from a woman under 30 who had been exposed to COVID-19. For the CDR3, the sequence is CASSFKLAGDNYGYTF. The DNA sequence is given as TGTGCCAGCAGTTTTAAGTTAGCCGGGGATAACTATGGCTACACCTTC.